This TCR beta chain was found in a study of OX40 agonist ivuxolimab in advanced cancers. Across the whole study: Having had anti-PD-1, anti-PD-L1 or anti-CTLA-4 therapy before was allowed, and about 40% had some. Two cutaneous melanoma patients and one hepatocellular carcinoma patient, three in all, had partial responses.

Deletions cut 2 bases from V and 1 base from J, with 7 bases between. The CDR3 consists of 14 residues. Germline V CDR1 and CDR2: LGHNT, FRNRAP. Measured with immunoSEQ multiplex PCR; TCRdb has only the in-frame clones, and not every one. The data hold tens of thousands of clones, with 85% observed a single time. This clonotype originated in an adult with an advanced solid tumor such as melanoma, head and neck, liver or kidney cancer. This chain uses TRBV12-5 with TRBJ2-3; no clear D. The sample was CD4+ or CD8+ T cells sorted from blood, taken in a trial of the OX40 agonist ivuxolimab. CDR3 residues: CASGLTIRTDTQYF. In nucleotides, the CDR3 is TGTGCTAGTGGTTTGACTATCCGCACAGATACGCAGTATTTT.